Listed here are 29 T cell receptor beta chains from one sample, sequenced in a study of blood T cell repertoires in COVID-19. TCRdb keeps only in-frame clones here, not all; method: immunoSEQ multiplex PCR. The sample lists fewer than 85,000 clones; 88% were seen once. The sequenced sample was peripheral blood. The receptors here all came from a human donor in a cohort sampled during active COVID-19.

V usage is TRBV3-1 (or the pseudogene TRBV3-2) and J usage is TRBJ2-3; perhaps TRBD2 as D (5 bases). CDR1 is LGHDT and CDR2 is YNNKEL in the germline V gene (reference sequence). V was pared by 1 base and J by 2 bases, with 10 bases between. The CDR3 covers 15 residues. CDR3 sequence reads: CASSQGYGNTDTQYF. In nucleotides, the CDR3 is TGTGCCAGCAGCCAAGGGTACGGGAACACAGATACGCAGTATTTT.

This rearrangement joins TRBV29-1 to TRBJ2-4, with 8 nucleotides matching TRBD1. The germline V gene encodes CDR1 SQVTM and CDR2 ANQGSEA. The CDR3 is made up of 13 amino acids. Germline trimming cut 2 bases from V and 6 bases from J; bases unmatched to any gene: 3. This CDR3 is CSVEQGARNIQYF. CDR3 DNA sequence: TGCAGCGTTGAACAGGGGGCGAGAAACATTCAGTACTTC.

The chain carries TRBV19 and TRBJ2-6; TRBD1 matches at 9 bases. This CDR3 is built from 17 residues. Trimming cost V 10 bases and J 2 bases; bases outside gene matches: 12. Germline assignment: CDR1 LNHDA and CDR2 SQIVND (reference sequence). CDR3 coding DNA: TGTGCCACTTCGAGGGACAGGGATCACGCTGGGGCCAACGTCCTGACTTTC. Translation: CATSRDRDHAGANVLTF.

J is TRBJ2-2 and V is TRBV7-3; D call uncertain. The CDR3 is 16 residues long. The V gene's germline CDR1 is SGHTA and CDR2 FQGTGA. Trimming took 0 bases from V and 0 from J, leaving 8 bases between them. Written as DNA, the CDR3 is TGTGCCAGCAGCTTAACCTCGGCGGCGAACACCGGGGAGCTGTTTTTT. This translates into CASSLTSAANTGELFF.

The CDR3 is CASSFGGGGTDTQYF. The CDR3 coding sequence is TGCGCCAGCAGCTTTGGGGGAGGCGGCACAGATACGCAGTATTTT. The chain recombines TRBV5-1 with TRBJ2-3, with D possibly being TRBD2 (6 bases). Trimming took off 2 bases at V and 1 base at J, with 11 bases between the two ends. The length of the CDR3 is 15 residues. From germline, CDR1 is SGHRS and CDR2 YFSETQ. Full variable domain (rest looked up from reference TRBV5-1 and TRBJ2-3): KAGVTQTPRYLIKTRGQQVTLSCSPISGHRSVSWYQQTPGQGLQFLFEYFSETQRNKGNFPGRFSGRQFSNSRSEMNVSTLELGDSALYLCASSFGGGGTDTQYFGPGTRLTVL.

This rearrangement joins TRBV10-3 to TRBJ1-6; 8 bases are shared with TRBD1. With V trimmed by 7 bases and J by 4 bases, 3 bases remained unmatched. The CDR3 extends over 14 amino acids. Germline CDR1 is ENHRY and CDR2 is SYGVKD. CDR3 DNA: TGTGCCATCAATCAGGGGGCGTATAATTCACCCCTCCACTTT. Amino acids: CAINQGAYNSPLHF.

This clone came up once. The CDR3 DNA follows: TGTGCCAGCAGTTCACATGGACAGGGGAGACCCGGAGTGACCTACGAGCAGTACTTC. Translated: CASSSHGQGRPGVTYEQYF. The chain has TRBV27 and TRBJ2-7; 9 bases map to TRBD1. Trimming took 4 bases from V and 2 from J; bases not matched to a gene: 18. The CDR3 totals 19 residues. CDR1 and CDR2 from the germline V gene are MNHEY and SMNVEV (reference sequence).

The chain joins TRBV5-1 to TRBJ2-5; 7 bases align to TRBD1. The CDR3 sequence is 16 residues long. The trim removed 0 bases at V and 1 base at J, leaving 6 bases unmatched. Germline V CDR1 and CDR2: SGHRS, YFSETQ. The CDR3 is CASSLALQGSQETQYF. CDR3 coding DNA: TGCGCCAGCAGCTTGGCACTACAGGGGTCCCAAGAGACCCAGTACTTC.

In its sample, this clone is medium-sized. The chain uses TRBV7-9 and TRBJ2-1, with TRBD1 identical over 8 bases. Losses at the gene ends were 8 bases for V and 4 bases for J; bases not matched to a gene: 10. CDR1 is SEHNR, CDR2 FQNEAQ, per germline (reference sequence). The CDR3 loop spans 15 amino acids. This CDR3 is CASSPGDRSYNEQFF. In nucleotides, the CDR3 is TGTGCCAGCTCCCCGGGGGACAGGAGTTACAATGAGCAGTTCTTC.

This clone was seen many times. This chain joins TRBV10-2 and TRBJ2-1; D is unclear. V lost 3 bases and J lost 4, with 13 bases in between. The CDR3 extends over 15 amino acids. Germline loops: CDR1 WSHSY, CDR2 SAAADI. In DNA form, the CDR3 reads TGCGCCAGCAGTGACAACACAAACACGTACAATGAGCAGTTCTTC. Translating gives CASSDNTNTYNEQFF.

This chain links TRBV4-2 with TRBJ2-2; D gene unclear. The CDR3 totals 13 residues. V dropped 4 bases and J dropped 4 bases, with 7 bases sitting between them. CDR1 is LGHNA and CDR2 is YNFKEQ in the germline V gene. CDR3 sequence reads: CASSLTTTGELFF. CDR3 bases: TGTGCCAGCAGCCTGACAACCACCGGGGAGCTGTTTTTT.

This chain joins TRBV6-2 or TRBV6-3 and TRBJ1-2, with TRBD1 matching over 7 bases. Germline CDR1 MNHEY, CDR2 SVGEGT. The CDR3 is 15 residues long. V dropped 5 bases and J dropped 0; count of bases not matched to a gene: 6. DNA for the CDR3: TGTGCCAGCAGTAAGGGACAGTCTACTAACTATGGCTACACCTTC. It translates to CASSKGQSTNYGYTF.

The chain recombines TRBV5-6 with TRBJ2-6; a possible D gene is TRBD1 (5 bases). This CDR3 comprises 16 residues. The V end was cut by 4 bases, the J end by 0 bases, with 11 bases between. Germline V gives CDR1 SGHDT, CDR2 YYEEEE. CDR3 region: CASSRPQDSGANVLTF. The CDR3 DNA reads as TGTGCCAGCAGCCGACCACAGGACTCTGGGGCCAACGTCCTGACTTTC.

This sequence joins TRBV19 and TRBJ2-7, with D tentatively TRBD1 (6 bases). Trimming removed 4 bases from V and 6 bases from J, with 10 bases in between. Germline lookup yields CDR1 LNHDA and CDR2 SQIVND (reference sequence). The CDR3 consists of 12 residues. The CDR3: CASSTQGSEQYF. CDR3 DNA: TGTGCCAGTAGTACGCAGGGGTCCGAGCAGTACTTC.

The V call is TRBV25-1, the J call TRBJ1-3; D unresolved. The CDR3 loop spans 13 amino acids. The ends were cut back, 6 bases at V and 3 bases at J, with 9 bases in the middle. The germline CDR1 and CDR2 sequences are MGHDK and SYGVNS. This CDR3 is CASRENYGNTIYF. The CDR3 region has the DNA TGTGCCAGCAGGGAGAATTATGGAAACACCATATATTTT.

V and J are TRBV28 and TRBJ1-1, with 8 bases that match TRBD1. The CDR3 is 14 residues long. Germline V lookup: CDR1 MDHEN, CDR2 SYDVKM. With V trimmed by 6 bases and J by 2 bases, 5 bases remained unmatched. This chain's CDR3 is CASRKQGANTEAFF. The CDR3 DNA sequence: TGTGCCAGCAGAAAGCAGGGGGCTAACACTGAAGCTTTCTTT.

The rearrangement uses TRBV5-1 and TRBJ1-1; D gene ambiguous. The CDR3 consists of 12 residues. Germline V CDR1 and CDR2: SGHRS, YFSETQ. V dropped 0 bases and J dropped 4 bases, with 4 bases sitting between them. The CDR3 DNA follows: TGCGCCAGCAGCTTGGACGGCACTGAAGCTTTCTTT. This encodes CASSLDGTEAFF. Full variable domain (rest looked up from reference TRBV5-1 and TRBJ1-1): KAGVTQTPRYLIKTRGQQVTLSCSPISGHRSVSWYQQTPGQGLQFLFEYFSETQRNKGNFPGRFSGRQFSNSRSEMNVSTLELGDSALYLCASSLDGTEAFFGQGTRLTVV.

This chain links TRBV5-5 with TRBJ1-5; D is unresolved. The germline V gene encodes CDR1 SGHKS and CDR2 YYEKEE (reference sequence). CDR3 length: 14 amino acids. V lost 0 bases and J 5 bases, leaving 9 bases between the germline ends. The CDR3 spells CASSLAGQDQPQHF. In DNA form, the CDR3 reads TGTGCCAGCAGCTTGGCAGGTCAAGATCAGCCCCAGCATTTT.

This clone was seen just once. The V call is TRBV27, the J call TRBJ1-1; 10 bases agree with TRBD1. With 2 bases clipped from V and 6 bases from J, the junction kept 9 bases outside the gene matches. This CDR3 has 16 residues. CDR1 and CDR2 (germline): MNHEY, SMNVEV (reference sequence). Written as DNA, the CDR3 is TGTGCCAGCAGTTTACCCGGGACAGGGGTATGGGCTGAAGCTTTCTTT. The encoded protein is CASSLPGTGVWAEAFF.

The J gene is TRBJ2-7, the V gene TRBV12-3 or TRBV12-4; D call uncertain. The V and J ends lost 6 bases and 2 bases respectively, with 11 bases between them. There are 13 residues in the CDR3. The CDR3 loop is CASSVSQTYEQYF. The DNA for the CDR3 is TGTGCCAGCAGCGTTTCTCAGACCTACGAGCAGTACTTC.

V usage is TRBV28 and J usage is TRBJ2-5, with D perhaps TRBD2 (6 bases). The germline V gene has CDR1 MDHEN and CDR2 SYDVKM. The V end was cut by 5 bases, the J end by 2 bases, with 12 bases between. The CDR3 contains 14 residues. The chain's CDR3 is CASSPMAGQETQYF. CDR3 coding DNA: TGTGCCAGCAGTCCCATGGCGGGGCAAGAGACCCAGTACTTC.

About this clone: One end of the junction is discordant with germline, which a read error may explain. J is TRBJ1-5 and V is TRBV28, with D uncertain. Germline V gene data show CDR1 as MDHEN and CDR2 as SYDVKM. The CDR3 covers 12 residues. The CDR3 DNA is TGCTCCGTAAGCCGGGGCAATCAGCCCCAGCATTTT. It codes for CSVSRGNQPQHF.

This clone was found a few times. The rearrangement joins TRBV10-3 to TRBJ2-7; perhaps TRBD2 as D (7 bases). V was cut by 9 bases and J by 0 bases, with 12 bases left in between. CDR1 and CDR2 from the germline V gene are ENHRY and SYGVKD. CDR3 length: 13 residues. The CDR3 loop is CAMGGADSYEQYF. The CDR3 region has the DNA TGTGCCATGGGGGGGGCAGACTCCTACGAGCAGTACTTC.

This sequence joins TRBV30 and TRBJ2-3, with TRBD2 as a possible D gene (5 bases). Trimming took 4 bases from V and 3 from J, leaving 14 bases between them. The germline gives CDR1 GTSNPN, CDR2 SVGIG (reference sequence). This CDR3 has 14 residues. In nucleotides, the CDR3 is TGTGCCTGGACTCCTAGCAAAGGGACAGATACGCAGTATTTT. It translates to CAWTPSKGTDTQYF.

The chain is built from TRBV20-1 and TRBJ1-2, with D possibly being TRBD1 (5 bases). The CDR3 is made up of 18 amino acids. Germline values: CDR1 DFQATT, CDR2 SNEGSKA (reference sequence). The ends were cut back, 3 bases at V and 4 bases at J, with 27 bases in the middle. The DNA for the CDR3 is TGCAGTGCTAGTGTAAGGTTCAGGACACTACTCCGAGGCTATGGCTACACCTTC. Translation: CSASVRFRTLLRGYGYTF.

The V gene is TRBV7-2, the J gene TRBJ2-4, with 16 bases that match TRBD2. The CDR3 totals 15 residues. With 3 bases clipped from V and 9 bases from J, the junction kept 2 bases outside the gene matches. Germline V gene lookup returns CDR1 SGHTA and CDR2 FQGNSA. The CDR3 bases are TGTGCCAGCAGCTTGGGACTAGCGGGGGGGCCCATTCAGTACTTC. As protein: CASSLGLAGGPIQYF.

The CDR3 DNA reads as TGCGCCAGCAGCCTTACCCCAGGGGCAACTAATGAAAAACTGTTTTTT. It codes for CASSLTPGATNEKLFF. This rearrangement joins TRBV5-1 to TRBJ1-4; maybe TRBD1 (6 bases). Trimming shortened V by 4 bases and J by 0 bases, and 13 bases separated the two germline ends. The CDR3 is 16 amino acids. Germline V gene lookup returns CDR1 SGHRS and CDR2 YFSETQ.

This clone appeared a single time. The genes are TRBV4-2 and TRBJ2-3, with 7 bases fitting TRBD2. Trimming at V came to 5 bases and at J to 1 base, leaving 6 bases not matched to a gene. This CDR3 is 15 amino acids long. The germline V gene encodes CDR1 LGHNA and CDR2 YNFKEQ. The CDR3 DNA is TGTGCCAGCAGCTTGACTAGCTCAGGCACAGATACGCAGTATTTT. Amino acids: CASSLTSSGTDTQYF.

The sample holds a few counts of this clone. The V gene is TRBV5-4, the J gene TRBJ2-1; D is perhaps TRBD1 (6 bases). Germline-derived CDR1 and CDR2 are SGHNT and YYREEE (reference sequence). The length of the CDR3 is 15 residues. V was cut by 5 bases and J by 3 bases, with 15 bases left in between. This CDR3 reads CASRPTGFGYNEQFF. The CDR3 bases are TGTGCCAGCAGGCCCACAGGGTTCGGCTACAATGAGCAGTTCTTC.